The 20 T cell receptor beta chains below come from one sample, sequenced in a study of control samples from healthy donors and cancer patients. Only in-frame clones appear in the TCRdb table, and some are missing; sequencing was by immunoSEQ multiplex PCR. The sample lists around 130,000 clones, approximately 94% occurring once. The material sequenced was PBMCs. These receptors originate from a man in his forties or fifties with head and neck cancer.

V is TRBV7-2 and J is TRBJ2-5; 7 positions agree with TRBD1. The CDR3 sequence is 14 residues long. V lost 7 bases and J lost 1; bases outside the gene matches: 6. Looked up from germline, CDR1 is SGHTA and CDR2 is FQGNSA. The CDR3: CASKGQASQETQYF. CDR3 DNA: TGTGCCAGCAAAGGACAGGCGAGCCAAGAGACCCAGTACTTC.

CDR3: CASSIGQGGTEAFF. CDR3 DNA: TGTGCCAGTAGTATCGGACAGGGGGGAACTGAAGCTTTCTTT. The rearrangement links TRBV19 to TRBJ1-1, with 10 bases lining up with TRBD1. The germline CDR1 and CDR2 sequences are LNHDA and SQIVND (reference sequence). J lost 5 bases, V lost 3 bases, and 3 bases had no gene match. The CDR3 has 14 residues.

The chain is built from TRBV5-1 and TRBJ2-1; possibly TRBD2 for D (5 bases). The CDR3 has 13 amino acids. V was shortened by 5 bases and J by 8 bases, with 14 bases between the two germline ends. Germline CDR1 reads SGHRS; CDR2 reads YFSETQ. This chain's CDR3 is CASSTGIEDEQFF. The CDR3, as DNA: TGCGCCAGCAGTACGGGGATTGAGGATGAGCAGTTCTTC.

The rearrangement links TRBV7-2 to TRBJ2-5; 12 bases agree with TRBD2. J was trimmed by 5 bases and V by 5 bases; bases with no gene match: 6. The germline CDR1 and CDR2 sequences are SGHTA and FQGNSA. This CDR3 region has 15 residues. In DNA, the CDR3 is TGTGCCAGCAGCCCGACTAGCGGGGGAGCGGAGACCCAGTACTTC. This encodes CASSPTSGGAETQYF.

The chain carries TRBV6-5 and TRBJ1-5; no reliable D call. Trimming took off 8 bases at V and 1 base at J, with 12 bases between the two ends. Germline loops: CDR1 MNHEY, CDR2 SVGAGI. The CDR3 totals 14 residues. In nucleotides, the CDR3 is TGTGCCAGCTTGATCGAAACAAGCAATCAGCCCCAGCATTTT. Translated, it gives CASLIETSNQPQHF.

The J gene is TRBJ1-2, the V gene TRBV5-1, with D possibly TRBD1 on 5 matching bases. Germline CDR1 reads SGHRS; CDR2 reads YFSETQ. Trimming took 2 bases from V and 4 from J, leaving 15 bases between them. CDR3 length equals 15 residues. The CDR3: CASSFDPAGGYGYTF. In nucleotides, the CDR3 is TGCGCCAGCAGCTTCGACCCTGCGGGGGGCTATGGCTACACCTTC.

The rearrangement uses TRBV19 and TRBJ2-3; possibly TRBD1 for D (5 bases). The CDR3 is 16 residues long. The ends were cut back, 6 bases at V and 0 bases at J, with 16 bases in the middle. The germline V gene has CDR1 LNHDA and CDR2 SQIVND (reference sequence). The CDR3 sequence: CASSPTGPFSTDTQYF. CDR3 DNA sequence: TGTGCCAGTAGCCCAACAGGCCCTTTTAGCACAGATACGCAGTATTTT.

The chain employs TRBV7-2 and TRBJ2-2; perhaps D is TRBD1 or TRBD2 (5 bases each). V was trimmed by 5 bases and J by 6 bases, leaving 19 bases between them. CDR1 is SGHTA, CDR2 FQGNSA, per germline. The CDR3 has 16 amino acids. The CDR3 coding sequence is TGTGCCAGCAGCCTTACGGGACCGCCGTATGCCGGGGAGCTGTTTTTT. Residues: CASSLTGPPYAGELFF.

CDR3 nucleotides: TGTGCCAGCAGGCGAGGGGATGGGAATTCACCCCTCCACTTT. Translation: CASRRGDGNSPLHF. The rearrangement uses TRBV14 and TRBJ1-6; D may be TRBD1 (5 bases). The CDR3 sequence is 14 residues long. V dropped 6 bases and J dropped 7 bases, with 13 bases sitting between them. From germline, CDR1 is SGHDN and CDR2 FVKESK. Based on the CDR3 plus reference TRBV14 and TRBJ1-6, the full variable domain is EAGVTQFPSHSVIEKGQTVTLRCDPISGHDNLYWYRRVMGKEIKFLLHFVKESKQDESGMPNNRFLAERTGGTYSTLKVQPAELEDSGVYFCASRRGDGNSPLHFGNGTRLTVT.

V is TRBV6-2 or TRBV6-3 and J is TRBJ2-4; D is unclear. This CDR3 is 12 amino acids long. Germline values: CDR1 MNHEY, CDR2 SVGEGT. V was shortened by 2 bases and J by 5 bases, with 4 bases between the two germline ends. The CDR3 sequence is CASSYGQNIQYF. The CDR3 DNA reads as TGTGCCAGCAGTTACGGACAAAACATTCAGTACTTC.

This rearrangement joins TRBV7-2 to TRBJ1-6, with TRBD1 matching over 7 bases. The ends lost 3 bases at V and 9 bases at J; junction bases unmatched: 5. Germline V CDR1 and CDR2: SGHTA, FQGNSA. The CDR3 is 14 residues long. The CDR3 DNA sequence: TGTGCCAGCAGCTTTGCGGGACAGCCTTCACCCCTCCACTTT. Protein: CASSFAGQPSPLHF.

CDR3 DNA sequence: TGTGCCAGCAGCTTGGGAGGTAACACCGGGGAGCTGTTTTTT. Protein sequence: CASSLGGNTGELFF. The chain combines TRBV5-4 with TRBJ2-2; D gene uncertain. V gave up 0 bases and J gave up 2 bases, with 5 bases separating them. The CDR3 sequence is 14 residues long. Germline V lookup: CDR1 SGHNT, CDR2 YYREEE (reference sequence).

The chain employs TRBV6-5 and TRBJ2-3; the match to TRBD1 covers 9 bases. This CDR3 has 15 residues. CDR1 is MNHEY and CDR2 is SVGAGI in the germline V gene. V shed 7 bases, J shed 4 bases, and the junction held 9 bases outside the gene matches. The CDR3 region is CASIGTGKGADTQYF. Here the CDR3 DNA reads TGTGCCAGCATTGGGACAGGGAAGGGAGCAGATACGCAGTATTTT.

This CDR3 reads CASSRGGSSYEQYF. CDR3 DNA sequence: TGTGCCAGCAGCCGAGGAGGGTCATCCTACGAGCAGTACTTC. V is TRBV25-1 and J is TRBJ2-7, with D tentatively TRBD2 (6 bases). Germline loops: CDR1 MGHDK, CDR2 SYGVNS. This CDR3 region has 14 residues. The V end lost 6 bases, the J end lost 1 base, and 13 bases lay between the germline ends.

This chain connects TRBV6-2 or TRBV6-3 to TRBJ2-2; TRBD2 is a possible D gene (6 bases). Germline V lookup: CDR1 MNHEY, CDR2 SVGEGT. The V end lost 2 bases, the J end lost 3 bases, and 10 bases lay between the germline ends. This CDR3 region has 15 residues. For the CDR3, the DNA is TGTGCCAGCAGTTACACACTAGCAGACACCGGGGAGCTGTTTTTT. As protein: CASSYTLADTGELFF.

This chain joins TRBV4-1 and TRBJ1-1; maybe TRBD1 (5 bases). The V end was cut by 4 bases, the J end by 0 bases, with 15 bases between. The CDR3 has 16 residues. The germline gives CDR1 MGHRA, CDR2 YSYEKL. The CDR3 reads CASSREGTRVNTEAFF. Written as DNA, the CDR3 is TGCGCCAGCAGCCGTGAAGGGACGCGAGTGAACACTGAAGCTTTCTTT.

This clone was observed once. In DNA, the CDR3 is TGTGCCAGCAGTTCAACACTAGCGGGCGTTCCCTGGAAAGATACGCAGTATTTT. This encodes CASSSTLAGVPWKDTQYF. The chain joins TRBV6-2 or TRBV6-3 to TRBJ2-3; 9 bases map to TRBD2. The CDR3 runs 18 residues. Unmatched junction bases numbered 16, after V lost 4 bases and J lost 5 bases. CDR1 is MNHEY, CDR2 SVGEGT, per germline.

The DNA for the CDR3 is TGTGCCAGCAGCCCAGAAGGGGCGGGCACTGAAGCTTTCTTT. Amino acid sequence: CASSPEGAGTEAFF. This chain joins TRBV9 and TRBJ1-1; possibly TRBD1 for D (5 bases). The CDR3 sequence is 14 residues long. The germline V gene encodes CDR1 SGDLS and CDR2 YYNGEE. V lost 4 bases, J lost 4 bases, and 14 bases lay in between.

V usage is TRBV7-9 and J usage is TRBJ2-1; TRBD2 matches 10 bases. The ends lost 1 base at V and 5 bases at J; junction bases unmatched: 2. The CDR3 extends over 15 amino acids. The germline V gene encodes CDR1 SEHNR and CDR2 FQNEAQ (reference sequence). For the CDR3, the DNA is TGTGCCAGCAGCTTAGGGACTAGCGGCAACAATGAGCAGTTCTTC. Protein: CASSLGTSGNNEQFF.

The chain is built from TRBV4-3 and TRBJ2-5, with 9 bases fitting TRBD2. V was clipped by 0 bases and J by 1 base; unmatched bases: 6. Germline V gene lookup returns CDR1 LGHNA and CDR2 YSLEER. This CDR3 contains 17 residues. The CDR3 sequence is CASSQDGVAGAQETQYF. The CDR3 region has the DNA TGCGCCAGCAGCCAAGATGGGGTAGCGGGGGCCCAAGAGACCCAGTACTTC.